Listed below are T cell receptor beta chains from one sample, sequenced in a study of T cell changes during pregnancy in multiple sclerosis. The method was immunoSEQ multiplex PCR; TCRdb's version includes in-frame clones alone and lacks a portion of them. This table holds fewer than 90,000 clones, about 93% found once. The sequencing here drew on peripheral blood, taken after pregnancy. Every receptor here comes from a female donor in good health, enrolled as a control in a pregnancy study. The CDR3 runs from the conserved cysteine through the conserved F or W. Each record gives: D gene, clone size, V gene, J gene, CDR3 protein, CDR3 DNA. D genes are given only for firm matches. Part of the rows lack a size; the others show once, few, many or a class for expanded clones.

>TRBD2|.|TRBV5-1|TRBJ2-1
CASSLGAGGKDEQFF
TGCGCCAGCAGCTTGGGAGCGGGAGGTAAGGATGAGCAGTTCTTC
>TRBD1|.|TRBV28|TRBJ1-3
CASSVPGQQRNTIYF
TGTGCCAGCAGTGTACCGGGACAGCAGCGAAACACCATATATTTT
>.|once|TRBV5-8|TRBJ2-7
CASTARLEQYF
TGTGCCAGCACGGCCAGGCTGGAGCAGTACTTC
>.|.|TRBV28|TRBJ2-1
CASSLGAASYNEQFF
TGTGCCAGCAGTTTAGGCGCGGCTTCTTACAATGAGCAGTTCTTC
>TRBD1|.|TRBV30|TRBJ2-7
CAWRVTGTGRHEQYF
TGTGCCTGGAGGGTTACCGGGACAGGGCGGCACGAGCAGTACTTC
>TRBD1|.|TRBV7-2|TRBJ2-7
CASSGGTGGFYEQYF
TGTGCCAGCAGCGGGGGGACAGGGGGCTTCTACGAGCAGTACTTC
>TRBD1|.|TRBV5-6|TRBJ2-7
CASSFPGTGAHEQYF
TGTGCCAGCAGCTTCCCCGGGACAGGGGCCCACGAGCAGTACTTC
>.|.|TRBV27|TRBJ1-3
CASSSGGSGNTIYF
TGTGCCAGCAGTTCCGGGGGTTCTGGAAACACCATATATTTT
>TRBD1|.|TRBV29-1|TRBJ2-2
CSVGQGFSTGELFF
TGCAGCGTCGGACAGGGCTTTAGCACCGGGGAGCTGTTTTTT
>TRBD2|.|TRBV5-1|TRBJ2-2
CASSYSPSGVTTGELFF
TGCGCCAGCAGCTACTCCCCTAGCGGGGTAACCACCGGGGAGCTGTTTTTT
>TRBD2|.|TRBV28|TRBJ2-6
CASRPTSGRAGGANVLTF
TGTGCCAGCAGGCCTACTAGCGGGAGGGCGGGCGGGGCCAACGTCCTGACTTTC
>TRBD1|.|TRBV6-1|TRBJ2-3
CASSEGVGTGVSDTQYF
TGTGCCAGCAGTGAAGGGGTCGGGACAGGGGTTTCAGATACGCAGTATTTT
>TRBD1|.|TRBV5-4|TRBJ1-1
CASSLPGQGESEAFF
TGTGCCAGCAGCTTACCGGGACAGGGGGAATCTGAAGCTTTCTTT
>.|.|TRBV2|TRBJ2-3
CASSRQFTDTQYF
TGTGCCAGCAGTAGACAGTTCACAGATACGCAGTATTTT
>TRBD1|.|TRBV27|TRBJ2-7
CASSYRDRSTYEQYF
TGTGCCAGCAGCTACAGGGACAGGTCGACCTACGAGCAGTACTTC
>.|.|TRBV5-1|TRBJ2-3
CASSFDSGPDTQYF
TGCGCCAGCAGCTTCGATAGTGGGCCAGATACGCAGTATTTT
>.|few|TRBV2|TRBJ2-5
CASSDRGVETQYF
TGTGCCAGCAGTGACAGGGGGGTGGAGACCCAGTACTTC
>TRBD2|once|TRBV10-2|TRBJ2-5
CASKVAGEETQYF
TGCGCCAGCAAGGTAGCGGGTGAGGAGACCCAGTACTTC
>TRBD2|.|TRBV30|TRBJ2-6
CAWSIGGTNSGANVLTF
TGTGCCTGGAGTATTGGCGGGACTAACTCTGGGGCCAACGTCCTGACTTTC
>TRBD2|.|TRBV6-5|TRBJ2-5
CASTSPVGLKTQYF
TGTGCCAGCACCTCCCCCGTGGGACTAAAGACCCAGTACTTC
>.|.|TRBV5-5|TRBJ2-1
CASIQPGALTYNEQFF
TGTGCCAGCATACAACCGGGAGCCCTTACCTACAATGAGCAGTTCTTC
>TRBD2|few|TRBV7-9|TRBJ2-1
CASRREGYNEQFF
TGTGCCAGCCGGCGGGAGGGCTACAATGAGCAGTTCTTC
>.|.|TRBV9|TRBJ2-2
CASSTQSQNTGELFF
TGTGCCAGCAGCACCCAAAGCCAGAACACCGGGGAGCTGTTTTTT
>.|.|TRBV18|TRBJ1-5
CASSPGPLSGNQPQHF
TGTGCCAGCTCACCAGGGCCGCTCTCGGGCAATCAGCCCCAGCATTTT
>TRBD1|.|TRBV28|TRBJ1-1
CASSSTGWSTEAFF
TGTGCCAGCAGTTCGACAGGGTGGAGCACTGAAGCTTTCTTT
>.|.|TRBV27|TRBJ1-4
CASSLGRGTNEKLFF
TGTGCCAGCAGTCTTGGACGGGGGACTAATGAAAAACTGTTTTTT
>.|.|TRBV5-6|TRBJ2-7
CASSLTGPPYEQYF
TGTGCCAGCAGCCTCACAGGGCCCCCCTACGAGCAGTACTTC
>.|.|TRBV27|TRBJ2-7
CASSLEAGIVYEQYF
TGTGCCAGCAGTTTAGAGGCGGGAATAGTTTACGAGCAGTACTTC
>TRBD1|.|TRBV18|TRBJ2-2
CASSPSLGQGLSNTGELFF
TGTGCCAGCTCACCATCATTGGGACAGGGGCTCTCGAACACCGGGGAGCTGTTTTTT
>TRBD2|.|TRBV6-5|TRBJ2-1
CASSPHQREDWFF
TGTGCCAGCAGTCCCCATCAGCGGGAGGACTGGTTCTTC
>.|once|TRBV27|TRBJ1-2
CASSPSAGALNYGYTF
TGTGCCAGCAGTCCCTCGGCAGGGGCATTAAACTATGGCTACACCTTC
>TRBD2|.|TRBV15|TRBJ2-3
CATHLAGGSTDTQYF
TGTGCCACCCACCTAGCGGGAGGTAGCACAGATACGCAGTATTTT
>.|.|TRBV28|TRBJ2-5
CASTQGDRLKTQYF
TGTGCCAGCACCCAGGGCGACAGGTTGAAGACCCAGTACTTC
>.|.|TRBV5-1|TRBJ2-5
CASSFPPETQYF
TGCGCCAGCAGCTTTCCTCCGGAGACCCAGTACTTC
>.|few|TRBV5-6|TRBJ1-1
CASSLGVAGEAFF
TGTGCCAGCAGCTTGGGGGTGGCAGGGGAAGCTTTCTTT
>.|once|TRBV30|TRBJ2-7
CAWSPSYEQYF
TGTGCCTGGAGTCCTTCCTACGAGCAGTACTTC
>TRBD1|.|TRBV19|TRBJ2-7
CASNPDRGHEQYF
TGTGCCAGTAACCCGGACAGGGGTCACGAGCAGTACTTC
>TRBD2|.|TRBV19|TRBJ2-1
CASGLAGANNEQFF
TGTGCCAGTGGTCTAGCGGGAGCTAACAATGAGCAGTTCTTC
>.|.|TRBV7-9|TRBJ2-7
CASSAGGSTYEQYF
TGTGCCAGCAGCGCCGGCGGGTCCACCTACGAGCAGTACTTC
>.|.|TRBV5-4|TRBJ2-7
CATSRRDKTHEQYF
TGTGCCACGTCCCGCCGGGACAAAACCCACGAGCAGTACTTC
>.|.|TRBV2|TRBJ2-5
CASSEPDGKETQYF
TGTGCCAGCAGTGAACCAGACGGGAAAGAGACCCAGTACTTC
>.|.|TRBV5-1|TRBJ2-7
CASSLTLQETYEQYF
TGCGCCAGCAGCTTGACGCTACAGGAAACCTACGAGCAGTACTTC
>.|.|TRBV4-1|TRBJ2-1
CASSRTGDDEQFF
TGCGCCAGCAGCCGGACCGGGGATGATGAGCAGTTCTTC
>TRBD1|.|TRBV18|TRBJ2-7
CASSLSGQGYYEQYF
TGTGCCAGCTCACTCTCAGGACAGGGGTACTACGAGCAGTACTTC
>.|.|TRBV6-1|TRBJ1-5
CAISSNQPQHF
TGTGCCATCTCTAGCAATCAGCCCCAGCATTTT
>.|.|TRBV7-6|TRBJ1-5
CASSLGPGGEPQHF
TGTGCCAGCAGCTTAGGACCAGGAGGAGAGCCCCAGCATTTT
>.|.|TRBV6-6|TRBJ1-1
CASSYPRMNTEAFF
TGTGCCAGCAGTTACCCGAGAATGAACACTGAAGCTTTCTTT
>.|.|TRBV30|TRBJ2-4
CAWSMGQAKNIQYF
TGTGCCTGGAGTATGGGGCAGGCCAAAAACATTCAGTACTTC
>TRBD2|few|TRBV6-5|TRBJ2-1
CASRLALYNEQFF
TGTGCCAGCAGACTAGCGCTTTACAATGAGCAGTTCTTC
>.|.|TRBV7-2|TRBJ1-5
CASSLEAGRQPQHF
TGTGCCAGCAGCTTAGAGGCAGGTCGACAGCCCCAGCATTTT
>TRBD1|.|TRBV6-1|TRBJ2-5
CASGTGRQETQYF
TGTGCCAGCGGGACAGGGAGGCAAGAGACCCAGTACTTC
>TRBD2|.|TRBV18|TRBJ2-4
CASSPAGVRAKNIQYF
TGTGCCAGCTCACCGGCGGGGGTTAGGGCCAAAAACATTCAGTACTTC
>TRBD1|.|TRBV28|TRBJ1-4
CASSLLLQGNLVEKLFF
TGTGCCAGCAGTTTACTGCTACAGGGGAATCTTGTCGAAAAACTGTTTTTT
>.|once|TRBV5-1|TRBJ2-3
CASSRATGLDTQYF
TGCGCCAGCAGCCGCGCCACGGGGTTAGATACGCAGTATTTT
>.|.|TRBV7-2|TRBJ2-1
CASSIRLDSYNEQFF
TGTGCCAGCAGCATAAGACTAGACTCCTACAATGAGCAGTTCTTC
>TRBD1|.|TRBV5-6|TRBJ2-3
CASSFAGQGSTDTQYF
TGTGCCAGCAGCTTCGCGGGACAGGGCAGCACAGATACGCAGTATTTT
>.|.|TRBV7-2|TRBJ2-7
CASSPRRTVYEQYF
TGTGCCAGCAGCCCGCGCCGGACAGTCTACGAGCAGTACTTC